This TCR beta chain was sequenced for a study of response to subunit inactivated influenza vaccine (dated by TCRdb to the late 2010s). As for the study more broadly: Deep quantitative profiling of the T cell receptor repertoire was used in the study to follow responses to a trivalent subunit inactivated influenza vaccine.

Library prep was done by RT-PCR. The instrument was an Illumina HiSeq 2500. Using fastp at Q25 and MiXCR, TCRdb reprocessed the public reads and kept productive beta chains. Each entry merges the rows of one CDR3 protein and shows their most common DNA and genes. The sample records more than 550,000 distinct CDR3 sequences, 10% to 15% of which are singletons. Clones ranked in the top ten supply about 10% of the sample. In the germline V gene, CDR1 corresponds to SGHTS and CDR2 to YDEGEE. The CDR3 sequence holds 13 residues, the cysteine and phenylalanine included. The retained sequence is limited to the CDR3, 39 bases, with the frame set at the first base. A distance of 8 bases separates the germline ends of V and J, which lose 2 bases and 4 bases respectively. Study-level results and caveats: It was suggested by the authors that each seasonal influenza vaccination may recruit only a limited number of new T cells.

This clonotype appeared a few times. Its antigen is still unknown. The input lacks base qualities; no much larger clone sits a single base away. The chain is assembled from TRBV5-8 and TRBJ2-3; too little of a D gene remains to name it. The sequence came from a man aged 45-60 years who received an inactivated influenza vaccine. Donor details come from another sample of the same person, matched by shared clones. The sequences come from PBMCs from blood, collected on the day of vaccination. The CDR3 corresponds to CASSFVNPDTQYF. The DNA is TGTGCCAGCAGCTTCGTGAATCCAGATACGCAGTATTTT.